This T cell receptor beta chain is drawn from a study of shared T cell receptors in the human thymus. Germline-derived CDR1 and CDR2 are MGHRA and YSYEKL. Trimming pared 1 base from V and 3 bases from J, leaving 15 bases between. The CDR3 runs to 16 residues. Sequenced by immunoSEQ multiplex PCR; TCRdb stores in-frame clones only, minus some. The sample contains more than 550,000 clones, 80% to 90% of which appear only once. This clone came up once. This sample also appeared in a second study, on human thymus T cells. From that paper: Reports from related research described highly overlapping thymic repertoires among unrelated individuals.

The V call is TRBV4-1, the J call TRBJ1-2; D is perhaps TRBD1 (5 bases). The specimen sequenced was thymocytes. The source of this sequence is a girl under three years old with a congenital heart defect. CDR3 sequence reads: CASSQGPRAQYYGYTF. For the CDR3, the DNA is TGCGCCAGCAGCCAAGGGCCCAGGGCCCAATACTATGGCTACACCTTC.